The present T cell receptor beta chain was sequenced within a study of molecular identifiers for immune sequencing clone quantification. This clonotype was counted only a few times. Its antigen is still unknown. TCRdb re-called the PCR reads with MiXCR, one entry per CDR3 protein. Among around 470,000 distinct CDR3 sequences, 25% were seen once, and the ten largest hold just over 0.75%. Study outcomes and limitations: More than 97% of effector molecules, versus under 1% of naive-cell molecules, belonged to clones above 20 RNA copies. Researchers reportedly could pick up spiked Jurkat TCR RNA from one cell mixed into over 900,000 naive cells.

V lost 4 bases and J lost 0; bases outside the gene matches: 4. This CDR3 spans 15 amino acids. Germline CDR1 is SGHAT and CDR2 is FQNNGV. Sequencing was done on a sample of naive CD8+ T cells from blood, with Jurkat cell RNA spiked in. The sample's subset: FACS-sorted CD8+CD4-CCR7+CD45RA+ naive T cells. The V gene is TRBV11-2, the J gene TRBJ2-3, with TRBD2 matching 7 bases. This TCR was sampled from a human donor in good health. Some libraries in this study had Jurkat cell RNA spiked in. Here the CDR3 DNA reads TGTGCCAGCAGCTCTAGCGGACGCAGCACAGATACGCAGTATTTT. As protein: CASSSSGRSTDTQYF.